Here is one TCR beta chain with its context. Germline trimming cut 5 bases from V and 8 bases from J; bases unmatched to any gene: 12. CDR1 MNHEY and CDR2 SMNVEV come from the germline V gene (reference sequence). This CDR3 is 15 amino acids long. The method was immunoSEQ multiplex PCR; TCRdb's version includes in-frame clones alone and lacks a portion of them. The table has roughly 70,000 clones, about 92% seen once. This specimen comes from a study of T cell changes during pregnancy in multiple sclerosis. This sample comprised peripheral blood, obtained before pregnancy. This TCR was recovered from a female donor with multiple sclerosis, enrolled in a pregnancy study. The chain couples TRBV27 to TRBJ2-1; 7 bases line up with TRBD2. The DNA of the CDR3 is TGTGCCAGCAGTCCCCTCCAGGGCGGGAGCGATGAGCAGTTCTTC. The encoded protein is CASSPLQGGSDEQFF.